This T cell receptor (beta chain) was captured in a study of blood T cell repertoires in COVID-19. Study information: Material from acute and convalescent COVID-19 was sourced from the United States, Italy and Spain. PBMCs, B-cell-depleted T cells, or T cells were the source of the cDNA or gDNA that made up the material.

Clones were sequenced by immunoSEQ multiplex PCR, and TCRdb holds only the in-frame ones, with some missing. The sample carries 200,000 to 300,000 clones, around four fifths recorded once. Germline CDR1 and CDR2: SNHLY and FYNNEI. V gave up 6 bases and J gave up 5 bases; unmatched junction bases: 3. The CDR3 runs to 14 residues. The chain couples TRBV2 to TRBJ2-7; 14 positions match TRBD2. This TCR was recovered from a man aged 60 to 69 with acute or convalescent COVID-19. Sequencing was done on a sample of peripheral blood. CDR3 amino acids: CASRLGLAGDEQYF. The CDR3 DNA reads TGTGCCAGCAGGCTGGGACTAGCGGGAGACGAGCAGTACTTC.